This TCR beta chain was sequenced during a study of response to subunit inactivated influenza vaccine. Trimming cost V 3 bases and J 10 bases, with 10 bases left between them. The CDR3 has 12 amino acids. Findings and limits, study-wide: The authors suggested that every seasonal influenza vaccination recruits few new T cells.

As regards this clonotype: No antigen is known for it.

Using its own MiXCR run on the RT-PCR reads, TCRdb lists one record per CDR3 protein. The data hold 400,000 to 550,000 distinct CDR3 sequences, with about 25% observed a single time. The V and J genes are TRBV12-3 or TRBV12-4 and TRBJ2-1; no reliable D call. The sequencing here drew on CD4+ T cells sorted from PBMCs, taken 4 to 6 days after vaccination. This sequence was found in a man aged 50-59 years who received an inactivated influenza vaccine. The CDR3 is CASSFPATEQFF. DNA for the CDR3: TGTGCCAGCAGTTTCCCCGCCACGGAGCAGTTCTTC.